This T cell receptor beta chain was obtained from a study of blood T cell repertoires in COVID-19. The wider study: Sites across the United States, Italy and Spain contributed samples from acute and convalescent COVID-19. PBMCs, B-cell-depleted T cells, or T cells were the source of the cDNA or gDNA that made up the material.

Germline CDR1 and CDR2: MNHNS and SASEGT. With 3 bases clipped from V and 5 bases from J, the junction kept 13 bases outside the gene matches. This CDR3 comprises 19 residues. Per the authors' pipeline: How many nucleated cells were present was estimated from reference gene primer amplification. TCRdb's table, derived via immunoSEQ multiplex PCR, lists solely in-frame clones and lacks some. V and J calls plus clone size are reproduced from that table; the DNA served to infer D and trimming. The data contain about 46,000 clones, roughly 86% of them singletons. The clonotype comes from a man aged 60-69 years with active or convalescent COVID-19. V usage is TRBV6-1 and J usage is TRBJ2-1; 13 bases align to TRBD2. Sequences were obtained from peripheral blood. The CDR3 loop reads CASSEYSPGTSGANNEQFF. As DNA, the CDR3 is TGTGCCAGCAGTGAGTACAGCCCTGGGACTAGCGGGGCTAACAATGAGCAGTTCTTC.